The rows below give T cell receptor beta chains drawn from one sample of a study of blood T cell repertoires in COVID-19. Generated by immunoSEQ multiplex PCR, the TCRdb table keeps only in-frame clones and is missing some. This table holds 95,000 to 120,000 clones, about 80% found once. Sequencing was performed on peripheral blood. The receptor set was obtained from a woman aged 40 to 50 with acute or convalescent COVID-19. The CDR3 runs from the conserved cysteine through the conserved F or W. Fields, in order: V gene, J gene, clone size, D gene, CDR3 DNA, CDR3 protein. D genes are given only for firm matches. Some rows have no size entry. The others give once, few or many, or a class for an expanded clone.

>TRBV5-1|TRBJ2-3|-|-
TGCGCCAGCAGCTTATCCAGGGAAGCAGATACGCAGTATTTT
CASSLSREADTQYF
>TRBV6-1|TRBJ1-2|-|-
TGTGCCAGCAGTCCCCTGGGACACCCCTCAGGAGGCTACACCTTC
CASSPLGHPSGGYTF
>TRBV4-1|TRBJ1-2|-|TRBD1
TGCGCCAGCAGCCAGACCCGACAGACAGGGGGCGATAACTATGGCTACACCTTC
CASSQTRQTGGDNYGYTF
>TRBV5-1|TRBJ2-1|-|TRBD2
TGCGCCAGCAGCTTGGCAGCGGCGGGGGGATGGAATGAGCAGTTCTTC
CASSLAAAGGWNEQFF
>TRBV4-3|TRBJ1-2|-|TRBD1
TGCGCCAGCAGCCAAGATGCGGCAGGGGGCGACTATGGCTACACCTTC
CASSQDAAGGDYGYTF
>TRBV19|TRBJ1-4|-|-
TGTGCCAGTAGTATAGCGGGCGGGACTGCAACTAATGAAAAACTGTTTTTT
CASSIAGGTATNEKLFF
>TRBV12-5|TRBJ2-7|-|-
TGTGCTAGTGGTTTCGACATCTCCGAGCAGTACTTC
CASGFDISEQYF
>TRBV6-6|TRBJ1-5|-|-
TGTGCCAGCAAGGGCGGGGATCAGCCCCAGCATTTT
CASKGGDQPQHF
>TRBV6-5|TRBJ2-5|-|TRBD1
TGTGCCAGCAATAGGGGGCGCAGGGAAGAGACCCAGTACTTC
CASNRGRREETQYF
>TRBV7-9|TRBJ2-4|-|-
TGTGCCAGCAGGGAGTTGGAACTAGCCAAAAACATTCAGTACTTC
CASRELELAKNIQYF
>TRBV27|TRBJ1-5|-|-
TGTGCCAGCAGTTTACGGTGGGGGCCAAGCAATCAGCCCCAGCATTTT
CASSLRWGPSNQPQHF
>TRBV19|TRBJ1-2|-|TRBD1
TGTGCCAGTAACAGGGGGCGAGGCTATGGCTACACCTTC
CASNRGRGYGYTF
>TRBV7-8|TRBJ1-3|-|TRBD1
TGTGCCAGCAGCTGGATGGGACAGGGCTCTGGAAACACCATATATTTT
CASSWMGQGSGNTIYF
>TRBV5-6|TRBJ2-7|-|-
TGTGCCAGCAGCCAGGGGACGACTCCGTACGAGCAGTACTTC
CASSQGTTPYEQYF
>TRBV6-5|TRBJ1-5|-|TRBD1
TGTGCCAGCAGCCTGACAGGGCATGGCAATCAGCCCCAGCATTTT
CASSLTGHGNQPQHF
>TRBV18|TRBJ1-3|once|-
TGTGCCAGCTCACCTATCGGGAATCAACTTAACTCTGGAAACACCATATATTTT
CASSPIGNQLNSGNTIYF
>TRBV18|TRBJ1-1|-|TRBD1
TGTGCCAGCTCACCACGGGGGACAGGTCAGAACACTGAAGCTTTCTTT
CASSPRGTGQNTEAFF
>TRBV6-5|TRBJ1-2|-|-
TGTGCCAGCACCGGTGAGGGCTATGGCTACACCTTC
CASTGEGYGYTF
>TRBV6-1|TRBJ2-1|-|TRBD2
TGTGCCAGCAGGAGGACTAGCGGGGACAATGAGCAGTTCTTC
CASRRTSGDNEQFF
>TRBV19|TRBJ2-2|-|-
TGTGCCAGTAGTATGGGTTCCGGGTACACCGGGGAGCTGTTTTTT
CASSMGSGYTGELFF
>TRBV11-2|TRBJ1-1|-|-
TGTGCCAGCAGCCGAGACAGGAACACTGAAGCTTTCTTT
CASSRDRNTEAFF
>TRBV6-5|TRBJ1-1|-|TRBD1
TGTGCCAGCAGTCCCCGACAGGGCGGGAACACTGAAGCTTTCTTT
CASSPRQGGNTEAFF
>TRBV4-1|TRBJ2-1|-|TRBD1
TGCGCCAGCAGCCAAGATTGGGGACAGCGGAGGAATGAGCAGTTCTTC
CASSQDWGQRRNEQFF
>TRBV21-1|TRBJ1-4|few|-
TGTGCCAGCAGCAAAGCAACGGTGAGCGAACGACGTCTTGAAAAACTGTTTTTT
CASSKATVSERRLEKLFF
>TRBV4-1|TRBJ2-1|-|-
TGCGCCAGCAGCCAGCGGGAAGAGCAGTTCTTC
CASSQREEQFF
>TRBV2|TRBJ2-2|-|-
TGTGCCAGCAGAGCAGGGGATGTGAACACCGGGGAGCTGTTTTTT
CASRAGDVNTGELFF
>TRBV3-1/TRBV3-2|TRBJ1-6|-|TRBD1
TGTGCCAGCAGCCAAGATCAAGACAGGGTTCAAGCCCTCCACTTT
CASSQDQDRVQALHF
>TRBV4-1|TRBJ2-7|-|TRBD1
TGCGCCAGCAGCCGGGGGGGACAGGGCTCCTACGAGCAGTACTTC
CASSRGGQGSYEQYF
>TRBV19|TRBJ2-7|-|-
TGTGCCAGTAGTATCCAGGGTTACGAGCAGTACTTC
CASSIQGYEQYF
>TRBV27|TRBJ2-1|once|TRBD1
TGTGCCAGCAGTTTTCGTACAGGGGACGGGAAGAATGAGCAGTTCTTC
CASSFRTGDGKNEQFF
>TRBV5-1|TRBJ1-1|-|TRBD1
TGCGCCAGCAGCGCCGGGACAGGGGGCCATGACACTGAAGCTTTCTTT
CASSAGTGGHDTEAFF
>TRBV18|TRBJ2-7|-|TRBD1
TGTGCCAGCTCACCCATGAGGACAGGGGGGGACGAGCAGTACTTC
CASSPMRTGGDEQYF
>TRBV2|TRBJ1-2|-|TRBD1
TGTGCCAGCAGTCTTCGGACAGGAGGATATGGCTACACCTTC
CASSLRTGGYGYTF
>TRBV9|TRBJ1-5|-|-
TGTGCCAGCAGCAACCGGGACAATTATCAGCCCCAGCATTTT
CASSNRDNYQPQHF
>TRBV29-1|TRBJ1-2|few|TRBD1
TGCAGCGGGGACAGGGTCGATGGCTACACCTTC
CSGDRVDGYTF
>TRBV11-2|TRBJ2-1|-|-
TGTGCCAGCAGCTTGGCTAGCAGTTGGAATGAGCAGTTCTTC
CASSLASSWNEQFF
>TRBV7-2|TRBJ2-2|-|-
TGTGCCAGCAGCACTAGACAGGGAGGCAACACCGGGGAGCTGTTTTTT
CASSTRQGGNTGELFF
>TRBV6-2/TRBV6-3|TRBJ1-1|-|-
TGTGCCAGCAGTTACGCAACCGGGAGAACGAACACTGAAGCTTTCTTT
CASSYATGRTNTEAFF
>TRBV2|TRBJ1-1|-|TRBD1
TGTGCCAGCAGTGAAACCGGGACAGGGGTTGAAGCTTTCTTT
CASSETGTGVEAFF
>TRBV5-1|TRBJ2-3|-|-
TGCGCCAGCAGCTTGGAGGCGGGAAGCACAGATACGCAGTATTTT
CASSLEAGSTDTQYF
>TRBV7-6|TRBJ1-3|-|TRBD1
TGTGCCAGCAGCTCACAGGACAGGTTCAACCCCTCTGGAAACACCATATATTTT
CASSSQDRFNPSGNTIYF
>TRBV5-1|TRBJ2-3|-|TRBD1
TGCGCCAGCAGCTTAGAGGGGGCGAGCACAGATACGCAGTATTTT
CASSLEGASTDTQYF
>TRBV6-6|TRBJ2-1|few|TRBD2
TGTGCCAGCAGACGACCTACCGGGACTAGCGGGGGGGCGGTTGAGCAGTTCTTC
CASRRPTGTSGGAVEQFF
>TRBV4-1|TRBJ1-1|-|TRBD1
TGCGCCAGCAGCCGTGGACAGGGGGCGGGGAACACTGAAGCTTTCTTT
CASSRGQGAGNTEAFF
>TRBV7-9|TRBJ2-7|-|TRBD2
TGTGCCCTAAGCGGGGGGGCCGTCTACGAGCAGTACTTC
CALSGGAVYEQYF
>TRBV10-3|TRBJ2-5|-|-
TGTGCCATCAGTGTTGGAGGGAACGGGGAGACCCAGTACTTC
CAISVGGNGETQYF
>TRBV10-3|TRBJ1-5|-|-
TGTGCCATCAGGCCAGATAGCAATCAGCCCCAGCATTTT
CAIRPDSNQPQHF
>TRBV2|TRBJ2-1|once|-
TGTGCCGGAACTGCGCGGGGGACAGGAAAAAGCAATGAGCAGTTCTTC
CAGTARGTGKSNEQFF
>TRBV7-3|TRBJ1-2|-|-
TGTGCCAGCACCCAAGGACAGCTTACTAACTATGGCTACACCTTC
CASTQGQLTNYGYTF
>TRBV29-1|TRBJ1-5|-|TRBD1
TGCAGCGTTGTTTGGAGCAGGGGGTCGTATAGCAATCAGCCCCAGCATTTT
CSVVWSRGSYSNQPQHF
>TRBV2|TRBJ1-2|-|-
TGTGCCAGCGAAAGGGGAAGTGGTTATGGCTACACCTTC
CASERGSGYGYTF
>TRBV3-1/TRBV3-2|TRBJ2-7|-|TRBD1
TGTGCCAGCAGCGATGACAGGGGCCTTCACCCCTACGAGCAGTACTTC
CASSDDRGLHPYEQYF
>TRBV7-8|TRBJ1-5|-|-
TGTGCCAGCAGCTTTCTACGGCTCTTGGGCTCGGGCAATCAGCCCCAGCATTTT
CASSFLRLLGSGNQPQHF
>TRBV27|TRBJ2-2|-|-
TGTGCCAGCAGTTTGGCTTTTTATTCCGGGGAGCTGTTTTTT
CASSLAFYSGELFF
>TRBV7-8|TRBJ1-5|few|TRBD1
TGTGCCAGCAGCCACGAAAGACGGGACAGGGGGAAGGTTGATCAGCCCCAGCATTTT
CASSHERRDRGKVDQPQHF
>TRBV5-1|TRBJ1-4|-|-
TGCGCCAGCAGCTTGGCTCCGTTTAATGAAAAACTGTTTTTT
CASSLAPFNEKLFF
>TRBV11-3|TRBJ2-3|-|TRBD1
TGTGCCAGCAGCTTAAGGCAGGGGGCCACAGATACGCAGTATTTT
CASSLRQGATDTQYF
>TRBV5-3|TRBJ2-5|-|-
TGTGCCAGAAGCCAACAGGGTCCTACCAAGGAGACCCAGTACTTC
CARSQQGPTKETQYF
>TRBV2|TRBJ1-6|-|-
TGTGCCAGCAGTTCAAACAGGGAAGGCTCACCCCTCCACTTT
CASSSNREGSPLHF
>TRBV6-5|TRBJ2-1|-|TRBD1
TGTGCCAGCAGTTACACGGACAGGGTTGGGCAGTTCTTC
CASSYTDRVGQFF